This TCR beta chain was captured in a study of blood T cells in healthy people across ages. Findings and limits, study-wide: Researchers judged that diversity estimates from one million T cells fell short of true values. TCR beta diversity correlated strongly with naive T cell percentage.

Remarks on this clonotype: Its antigen is currently unknown.

The CDR3 has 14 residues. V was pared by 5 bases and J by 9 bases, with 20 bases between. Looked up from germline, CDR1 is MDHEN and CDR2 is SYDVKM. Together with a sample-barcoded 5' primer, a J-beta primer mix was included in a second PCR lasting about 6 to 11 cycles. Each cDNA molecule received a tag from a template-switch adaptor that had 12 random nucleotides. In TCRdb, the 5' RACE reads were re-called with MiXCR into one record per CDR3 protein. This sample has more than 900,000 distinct CDR3 sequences, with 20% to 25% found just once. These data were likewise used in another study, on T cells of mothers and their children.

The sequence was obtained from a girl aged 2-10 years in good health. The sequencing sample was made of blood. This chain links TRBV28 with TRBJ2-7, with D perhaps assigned TRBD1 or TRBD2 (5 bases each). CDR3 loop: CASSPRVGQPSQYF. The CDR3 bases are TGTGCCAGCAGTCCGAGGGTGGGGCAGCCGTCGCAGTACTTC.